The 10 T cell receptor beta chains below come from one sample, sequenced in a study of cytomegalovirus exposure and HLA in healthy donors. Clones were read by immunoSEQ multiplex PCR, and TCRdb kept only the in-frame ones, dropping some. The repertoire holds roughly 65,000 clones, with about 90% as singletons. The specimen sequenced was PBMCs. These receptors were taken from a man aged 18 to 30 in good health and CMV-seronegative.

This chain links TRBV6-1 with TRBJ2-2, with D tentatively TRBD1 (6 bases). Germline-derived CDR1 and CDR2 are MNHNS and SASEGT. This CDR3 comprises 16 residues. V lost 2 bases and J 4 bases, leaving 14 bases between the germline ends. This chain's CDR3 is CASSESRVGATGELFF. The CDR3, as DNA: TGTGCCAGCAGTGAATCGAGAGTGGGGGCCACCGGGGAGCTGTTTTTT.

J is TRBJ1-5 and V is TRBV30; D is ambiguous. V lost 3 bases, J lost 4 bases, and 10 bases lay in between. Germline V CDR1 and CDR2: GTSNPN, SVGIG (reference sequence). CDR3 size: 13 residues. Here the CDR3 DNA reads TGTGCCTGGAGCCTCCCGGGGAATCAGCCCCAGCATTTT. As protein: CAWSLPGNQPQHF.

The rearrangement links TRBV30 to TRBJ1-2, with 7 positions matching TRBD1. The V segment lost 0 bases and the J segment 2 bases; nucleotides outside the gene matches: 9. The CDR3 totals 16 residues. CDR1 GTSNPN and CDR2 SVGIG come from the germline V gene (reference sequence). The CDR3 nucleotides read TGTGCCTGGAGTGTTACAGGGACAGAGCCAAACTATGGCTACACCTTC. It encodes CAWSVTGTEPNYGYTF.

V gene TRBV27 combines with J gene TRBJ1-1; 7 nucleotides match TRBD1. Trimming took 4 bases from V and 7 from J; bases not matched to a gene: 6. Germline CDR1 and CDR2: MNHEY and SMNVEV (reference sequence). The CDR3 loop spans 13 amino acids. For the CDR3, the DNA is TGTGCCAGCAGTTATGACAGGGCGCATGAAGCTTTCTTT. The encoded protein is CASSYDRAHEAFF.

V is TRBV28 and J is TRBJ2-7; weak D call: TRBD1 (6 bases). The germline V and J ends were trimmed by 5 bases and 2 bases, with 22 bases remaining between them. CDR3 length: 17 amino acids. CDR1 MDHEN and CDR2 SYDVKM come from the germline V gene. DNA for the CDR3: TGTGCCAGCAGTCAACCTGGGGGCGAAAAAATTACCTACGAGCAGTACTTC. Translating gives CASSQPGGEKITYEQYF.

The genes are TRBV13 and TRBJ2-5; 9 bases line up with TRBD2. Germline values: CDR1 PRHDT, CDR2 FYEKMQ (reference sequence). V dropped 1 base and J dropped 0; count of bases not matched to a gene: 9. This CDR3 region has 18 residues. Here the CDR3 reads CASSLAPPSGGYQETQYF. The DNA for the CDR3 is TGTGCCAGCAGCTTAGCCCCCCCCAGCGGGGGGTACCAAGAGACCCAGTACTTC.

This clone was detected once. This rearrangement joins TRBV18 to TRBJ2-1; tentatively, D is TRBD2 (5 bases). V shed 0 bases and J shed 10 bases, with 10 bases lying between them. Looked up from germline, CDR1 is KGHSH and CDR2 is LQKENI. The CDR3 contains 13 residues. CDR3 DNA sequence: TGTGCCAGCTCACCACCGCAGCGGACCGAGCAGTTCTTC. Translating gives CASSPPQRTEQFF.

The chain is built from TRBV7-8 and TRBJ1-5, with TRBD1 identical over 7 bases. V lost 4 bases and J lost 2; bases outside the gene matches: 2. The germline gives CDR1 SGHVS, CDR2 FQNEAQ. The CDR3 is made up of 14 amino acids. Here the CDR3 DNA reads TGTGCCAGCAGCTCTACAGGGGGCAATCAGCCCCAGCATTTT. It codes for CASSSTGGNQPQHF. The full variable domain, with the rest looked up from reference TRBV7-8 and TRBJ1-5, is GAGVSQSPRYKVAKRGQDVALRCDPISGHVSLFWYQQALGQGPEFLTYFQNEAQLDKSGLPSDRFFAERPEGSVSTLKIQRTQQEDSAVYLCASSSTGGNQPQHFGDGTRLSIL.

The V and J genes are TRBV15 and TRBJ1-2; D may be TRBD1 (6 bases). The germline CDR1 and CDR2 sequences are LNHNV and YYDKDF (reference sequence). The CDR3 spans 15 residues. V was pared by 9 bases and J by 0 bases, with 17 bases between. The DNA of the CDR3 is TGTGCCACGTCGGGGCAGACAGGAGCTAACTATGGCTACACCTTC. It codes for CATSGQTGANYGYTF.

This chain joins TRBV28 and TRBJ2-5; 10 bases are shared with TRBD2. CDR1 is MDHEN and CDR2 is SYDVKM in the germline V gene. The CDR3 is made up of 17 amino acids. V was clipped by 5 bases and J by 5 bases; unmatched bases: 14. The CDR3 reads CASSRQTAGGPSETQYF. Here the CDR3 DNA reads TGTGCCAGCAGTCGACAGACAGCGGGAGGGCCCTCCGAGACCCAGTACTTC.